These T cell receptor beta chains were read from a single sample in a study of shared clonotypes between healthy human individuals. Here immunoSEQ multiplex PCR was the method, and the copy in TCRdb shows in-frame clones only, minus some. Counted here are 1 million to 1.2 million clones, about 72% occurring once; the ten biggest clones make up about 0.89%. The sequenced sample was memory CD4+ T cells from PBMCs. These receptors were obtained from a man between 18 and 29 years old in good health. Some clones in this sample may be carry-over from other donors' samples. The CDR3 runs from the conserved cysteine through the conserved F or W.

>TRBV7-9
CASSLQTGFTDTQYF
>TRBV6-1
CASSPRDRRAETQYF
>TRBV6-6
CASSFDGNTEAFF
>TRBV6-1
CASSEGQGIYGYTF
>TRBV4-2
CASSQASGRAPNEQFF
>TRBV30
CAWSVRGDEQFF
>TRBV2
CASSWDVSGANVLTF
>TRBV28
CASSPTGYGANVLTF
>TRBV7-3
CASSLRGGGTDTQYF
>TRBV5-1
CASSLPDRGRDGELFF
>TRBV5-1
CASSQVLAGGLEQYF
>TRBV9
CASSVGETSEYYEQYF
>TRBV6-5
CASSMLGWGNTIYF
>TRBV7-2
CASSLGGQGANTIYF
>TRBV7-8
CASSEGTGPYEQYF
>TRBV27
CASSLGVARTTDTQYF
>TRBV11-2
CASSLAGGPQYF
>TRBV4-2
CASSQVGEGYTF
>TRBV29-1
CSGGGHQETQYF
>TRBV27
CASRRESSGSYEQYF
>TRBV10-2
CASSGAGEVSEQFF
>TRBV5-1
CASSLGGTGSHEQFF
>TRBV2
CASSVSFRGEAFF
>TRBV6-5
CASSYSRGQPQHF